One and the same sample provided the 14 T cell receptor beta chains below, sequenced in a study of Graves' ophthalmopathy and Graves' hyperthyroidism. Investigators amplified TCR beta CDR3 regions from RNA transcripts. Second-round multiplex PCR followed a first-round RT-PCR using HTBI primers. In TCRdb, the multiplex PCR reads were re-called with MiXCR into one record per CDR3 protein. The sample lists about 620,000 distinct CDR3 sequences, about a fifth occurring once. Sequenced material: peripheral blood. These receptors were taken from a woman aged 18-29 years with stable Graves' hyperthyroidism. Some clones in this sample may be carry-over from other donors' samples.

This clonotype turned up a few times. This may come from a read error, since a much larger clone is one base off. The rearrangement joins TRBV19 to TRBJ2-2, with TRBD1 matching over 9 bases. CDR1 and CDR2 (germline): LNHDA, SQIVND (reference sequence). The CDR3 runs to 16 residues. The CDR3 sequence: CASTEPRTGDTGELCF. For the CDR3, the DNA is TGTGCCAGTACCGAGCCTAGGACAGGGGACACCGGGGAGCTGTGTTTT.

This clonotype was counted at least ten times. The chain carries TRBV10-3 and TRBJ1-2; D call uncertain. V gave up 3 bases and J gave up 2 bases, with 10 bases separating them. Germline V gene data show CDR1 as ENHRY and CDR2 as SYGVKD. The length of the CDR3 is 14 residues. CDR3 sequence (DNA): TGTGCCATCAGTGACTTATCAAGAAACTATGGCTACACCTTC. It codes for CAISDLSRNYGYTF.

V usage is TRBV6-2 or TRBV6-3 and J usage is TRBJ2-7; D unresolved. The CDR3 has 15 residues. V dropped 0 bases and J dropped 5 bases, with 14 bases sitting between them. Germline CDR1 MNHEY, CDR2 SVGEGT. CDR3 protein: CASSYSSATPDEQYF. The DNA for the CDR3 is TGTGCCAGCAGTTACTCGAGCGCGACTCCCGACGAGCAGTACTTC.

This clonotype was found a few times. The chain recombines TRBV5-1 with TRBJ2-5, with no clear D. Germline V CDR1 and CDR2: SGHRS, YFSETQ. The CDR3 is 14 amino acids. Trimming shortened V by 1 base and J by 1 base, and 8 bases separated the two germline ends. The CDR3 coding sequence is TGCGCCAGCAGCTTGCAAGGAGTCCAAGAGACCCAGTACTTC. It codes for CASSLQGVQETQYF.

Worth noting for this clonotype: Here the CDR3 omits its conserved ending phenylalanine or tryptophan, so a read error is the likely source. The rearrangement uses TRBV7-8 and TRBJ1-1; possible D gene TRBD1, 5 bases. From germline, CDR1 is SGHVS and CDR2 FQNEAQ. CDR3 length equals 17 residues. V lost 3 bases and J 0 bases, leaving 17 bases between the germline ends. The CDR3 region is CASSFDRGATMNTEAFL. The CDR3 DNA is TGTGCCAGCAGCTTTGATAGGGGCGCTACAATGAACACTGAAGCTTTCTTA.

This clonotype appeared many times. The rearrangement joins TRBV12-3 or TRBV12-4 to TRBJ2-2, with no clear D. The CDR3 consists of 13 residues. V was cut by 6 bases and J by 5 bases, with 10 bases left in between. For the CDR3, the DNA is TGTGCCAGCAGCCAAGACATGACCGGGGAGCTGTTTTTT. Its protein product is CASSQDMTGELFF.

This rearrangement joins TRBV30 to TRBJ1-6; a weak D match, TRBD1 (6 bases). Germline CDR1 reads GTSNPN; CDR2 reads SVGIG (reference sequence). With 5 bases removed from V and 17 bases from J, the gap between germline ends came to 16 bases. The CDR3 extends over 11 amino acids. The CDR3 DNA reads TGTGCCTGGCGCTTCGGGACATTCTTCCACTTT. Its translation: CAWRFGTFFHF.

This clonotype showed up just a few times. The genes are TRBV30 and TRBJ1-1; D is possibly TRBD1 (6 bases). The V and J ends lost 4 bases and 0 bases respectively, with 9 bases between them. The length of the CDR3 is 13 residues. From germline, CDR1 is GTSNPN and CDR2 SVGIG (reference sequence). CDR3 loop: CAWIGGLNTEAFF. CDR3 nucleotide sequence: TGTGCCTGGATTGGGGGCTTGAACACTGAAGCTTTCTTT.

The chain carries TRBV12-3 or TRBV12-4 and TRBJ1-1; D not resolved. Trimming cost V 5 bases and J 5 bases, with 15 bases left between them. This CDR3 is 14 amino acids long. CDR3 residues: CASSPLPTRTEAFF. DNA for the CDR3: TGTGCCAGCAGTCCCCTACCAACGAGAACTGAAGCTTTCTTT.

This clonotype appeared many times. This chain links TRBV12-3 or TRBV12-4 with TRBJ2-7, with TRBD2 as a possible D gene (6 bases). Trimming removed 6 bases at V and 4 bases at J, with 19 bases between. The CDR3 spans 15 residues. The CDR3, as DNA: TGTGCCAGCAGGAAAGGGCGGGGTAGGGGATACGAGCAGTACTTC. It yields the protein CASRKGRGRGYEQYF.

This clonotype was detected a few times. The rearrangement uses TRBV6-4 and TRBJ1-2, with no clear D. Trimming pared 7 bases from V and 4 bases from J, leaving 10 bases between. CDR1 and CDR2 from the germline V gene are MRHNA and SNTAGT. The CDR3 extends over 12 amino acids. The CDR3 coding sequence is TGTGCCAGCAAACCGGAGGGCTATGGCTACACCTTC. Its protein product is CASKPEGYGYTF.

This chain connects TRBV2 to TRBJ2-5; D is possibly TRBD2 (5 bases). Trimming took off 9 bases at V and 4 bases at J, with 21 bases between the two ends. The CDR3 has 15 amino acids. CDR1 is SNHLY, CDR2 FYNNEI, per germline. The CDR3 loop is CARGSLSEMRETQYF. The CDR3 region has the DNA TGTGCCAGAGGGAGCCTATCGGAAATGAGAGAGACCCAGTACTTC.

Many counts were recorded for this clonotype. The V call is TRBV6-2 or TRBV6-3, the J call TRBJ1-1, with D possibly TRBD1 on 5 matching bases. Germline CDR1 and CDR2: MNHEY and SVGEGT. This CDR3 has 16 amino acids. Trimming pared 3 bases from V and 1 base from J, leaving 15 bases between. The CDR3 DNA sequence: TGTGCCAGCAGTTATAGTTCGGGACGGAGGAACACTGAAGCTTTCTTT. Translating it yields CASSYSSGRRNTEAFF.

CDR3 bases: TGTGCCAGCAGTTTGGGGCAGGTGTCCTACGAGCAGTACTTC. This encodes CASSLGQVSYEQYF. This sequence joins TRBV12-3 or TRBV12-4 and TRBJ2-7, with a weak D call TRBD1 (5 bases). The CDR3 length is 14 residues. V dropped 3 bases and J dropped 1 base, with 10 bases sitting between them.